This T cell receptor beta chain was retrieved from a study of blood T cell repertoires in COVID-19. Study-level background: The cDNA or gDNA used as material had been derived from T cells, B-cell-depleted T cells, or PBMCs.

The data were produced by immunoSEQ multiplex PCR, yet TCRdb's version contains in-frame clones alone and is incomplete. In the table there are around 47,000 clones, more than 75% of which are singletons. CDR3 size: 16 residues. Germline V lookup: CDR1 MNHEY, CDR2 SVGAGI. J was trimmed by 8 bases and V by 4 bases; bases with no gene match: 15. V gene TRBV6-5 combines with J gene TRBJ1-1; TRBD1 matches at 8 bases. The clonotype comes from a man between 45 and 60 years old with active COVID-19. Input material: peripheral blood. The CDR3 here is CASSSGGRTGKREAFF. CDR3 nucleotides: TGTGCCAGCAGTTCGGGGGGACGGACAGGGAAGAGGGAAGCTTTCTTT.